These T cell receptor beta chains were read from a single sample in a study of technical replicates of blood from several donors. Method: immunoSEQ multiplex PCR; TCRdb's copy keeps in-frame clones and lacks some. The table has roughly 70,000 clones, 90% to 95% seen once. The sample comprised PBMCs. The receptor set was obtained from a human donor in good health. Some clones in this sample may be carry-over from other donors' samples. Both conserved end residues are part of each CDR3. The D gene is left open where the match is weak. Expanded clones get a size class; other rows say once, few or many, or leave the size out.

>-|TRBV7-9|TRBJ1-2|once
CASSLGGNYGYTF
TGTGCCAGCAGCTTGGGCGGGAACTATGGCTACACCTTC
>TRBD2|TRBV6-4|TRBJ2-1|-
CASSDLGGTDEQFF
TGTGCCAGCAGTGACCTGGGAGGGACTGATGAGCAGTTCTTC
>-|TRBV11-2|TRBJ1-4|-
CASSLRVRGEKLFF
TGTGCCAGCAGCCTCCGGGTCAGAGGGGAAAAACTGTTTTTT
>TRBD2|TRBV18|TRBJ2-1|-
CASLSGRTNNEQFF
TGTGCCAGCTTGAGCGGGAGGACAAACAATGAGCAGTTCTTC
>-|TRBV19|TRBJ2-5|-
CASSRVWRETQYF
TGTGCCAGTAGTAGGGTGTGGAGAGAGACCCAGTACTTC
>-|TRBV7-6|TRBJ1-3|once
CASSFGDSGNTIYF
TGTGCCAGCAGCTTTGGAGACTCTGGAAACACCATATATTTT
>TRBD2|TRBV13|TRBJ2-2|-
CASSLTLAGGTGELFF
TGTGCCAGCAGCTTGACGCTAGCGGGGGGGACCGGGGAGCTGTTTTTT
>TRBD1|TRBV4-3|TRBJ1-3|-
CASSQLGQVISGNTIYF
TGCGCCAGCAGCCAACTAGGACAGGTCATCTCTGGAAACACCATATATTTT
>TRBD1|TRBV28|TRBJ2-1|few
CATWGQVYNEQFF
TGTGCGACTTGGGGACAGGTTTACAATGAGCAGTTCTTC
>TRBD1|TRBV7-9|TRBJ1-6|-
CASSPWDSVGWPLHF
TGTGCCAGCAGCCCTTGGGACAGCGTAGGGTGGCCCCTCCACTTT
>-|TRBV5-1|TRBJ1-5|-
CASSLGSNSNQPQHF
TGCGCCAGCTCCCTCGGTAGTAATAGCAATCAGCCCCAGCATTTT
>TRBD1|TRBV5-1|TRBJ1-6|-
CASSAGGSFNSPLHF
TGCGCCAGCAGCGCAGGGGGTAGTTTTAATTCACCCCTCCACTTT
>TRBD1|TRBV4-1|TRBJ1-5|-
CASSRVQGERQPQHF
TGCGCCAGCAGCCGCGTACAGGGGGAGAGGCAGCCCCAGCATTTT
>-|TRBV9|TRBJ1-1|-
CASSVAGGAGTEAFF
TGTGCCAGCAGCGTAGCTGGGGGGGCAGGGACTGAAGCTTTCTTT
>-|TRBV7-2|TRBJ1-5|-
CASSLVTGTNQPQHF
TGTGCCAGCAGCTTAGTTACAGGGACGAATCAGCCCCAGCATTTT
>TRBD2|TRBV4-1|TRBJ2-2|-
CASWGGTGELFF
TGCGCCAGCTGGGGGGGAACCGGGGAGCTGTTTTTT
>-|TRBV19|TRBJ2-3|-
CASTQPGSTDTQYF
TGTGCCAGTACCCAACCCGGTAGCACAGATACGCAGTATTTT
>-|TRBV27|TRBJ2-7|-
CASSLGPWRAKQYF
TGTGCCAGCAGTTTGGGGCCGTGGAGGGCTAAGCAGTACTTC
>-|TRBV29-1|TRBJ1-2|few
CSVVEDRSRSGYTF
TGCAGCGTTGTGGAGGACAGATCTCGATCTGGCTACACCTTC
>-|TRBV7-9|TRBJ2-2|once
CASSLAAGSPGELFF
TGTGCCAGCAGCTTAGCGGCCGGGAGTCCCGGGGAGCTGTTTTTT
>TRBD1|TRBV30|TRBJ1-6|-
CAVNRGLYSPLHF
TGTGCCGTTAACAGGGGGCTTTATTCACCCCTCCACTTT
>-|TRBV5-1|TRBJ1-2|-
CASSFGGPGYGYTF
TGCGCCAGCAGCTTCGGAGGCCCGGGCTATGGCTACACCTTC
>TRBD1|TRBV7-9|TRBJ1-5|-
CASSLSGGEQPQHF
TGTGCCAGCAGCTTATCAGGGGGCGAACAGCCCCAGCATTTT
>TRBD2|TRBV7-2|TRBJ2-7|-
CASSLFAGGDYEQYF
TGTGCCAGCAGCTTATTTGCGGGAGGGGACTACGAGCAGTACTTC
>-|TRBV6-4|TRBJ2-3|-
CASSLAGEGTDTQYF
TGTGCCAGCAGTCTTGCAGGGGAAGGCACAGATACGCAGTATTTT
>-|TRBV5-4|TRBJ1-2|-
CASSLGPETANYGYTF
TGTGCCAGCAGCTTGGGACCCGAGACAGCTAACTATGGCTACACCTTC